This T cell receptor beta chain comes out of a study of blood T cell repertoires in COVID-19. Study context: T cells, B-cell-depleted T cells, or PBMCs supplied cDNA or gDNA.

In the original workflow: Using reference gene primer amplification, nucleated cell counts were estimated. The assay was immunoSEQ multiplex PCR, and TCRdb's table has in-frame clones only and misses some. The D gene and trimming were derived from the DNA, and the V and J assignments and clone size from that table. The sample has about 300,000 clones; about four fifths are singletons. Germline CDR1 and CDR2: GTSNPN and SVGIG (reference sequence). The CDR3 consists of 14 residues. V trimming: 1 base; J trimming: 9 bases; junction bases outside the gene matches: 6. Seattle patients were enrolled while actively infected and followed longitudinally.

This TCR derives from a human donor with COVID-19, enrolled during active disease. The donor label of this sample is uncertain. The chain couples TRBV30 to TRBJ2-7, with 13 bases that match TRBD2. The source material was peripheral blood. The CDR3 coding sequence is TGTGCCTGGAGTGAACTAGCGGGAGGGTTGGCGCAGTACTTC. As protein: CAWSELAGGLAQYF.